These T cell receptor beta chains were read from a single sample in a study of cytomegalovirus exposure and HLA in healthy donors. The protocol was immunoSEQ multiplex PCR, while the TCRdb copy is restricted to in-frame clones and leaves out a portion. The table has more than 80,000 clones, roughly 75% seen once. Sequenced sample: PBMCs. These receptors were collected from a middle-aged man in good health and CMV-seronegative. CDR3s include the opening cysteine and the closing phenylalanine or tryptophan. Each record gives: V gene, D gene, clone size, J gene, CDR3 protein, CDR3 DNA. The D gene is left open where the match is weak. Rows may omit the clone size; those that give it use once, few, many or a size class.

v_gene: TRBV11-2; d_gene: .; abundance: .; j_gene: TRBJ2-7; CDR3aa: CASSLRRFTSYEQYF; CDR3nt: TGTGCCAGCAGCTTAAGGCGGTTTACCTCCTACGAGCAGTACTTC
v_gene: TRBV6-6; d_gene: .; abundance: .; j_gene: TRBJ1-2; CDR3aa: CASSGGRLPNGYTF; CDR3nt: TGTGCCAGCAGTGGAGGACGGCTTCCTAATGGCTACACCTTC
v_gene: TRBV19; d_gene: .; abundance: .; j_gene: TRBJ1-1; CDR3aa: CASRRTETNTEAFF; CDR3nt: TGTGCCAGTAGGAGAACAGAAACGAACACTGAAGCTTTCTTT
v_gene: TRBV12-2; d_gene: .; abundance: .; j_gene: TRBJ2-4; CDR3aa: CASRLAWGLPLAKNIQYF; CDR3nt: TGTGCAAGTCGCTTAGCGTGGGGACTACCCCTAGCCAAAAACATTCAGTACTTC
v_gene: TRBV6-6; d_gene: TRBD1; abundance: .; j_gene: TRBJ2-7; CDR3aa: CASSYGNRGLEQYF; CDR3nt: TGTGCCAGCAGTTACGGGAACAGGGGGCTTGAGCAGTACTTC
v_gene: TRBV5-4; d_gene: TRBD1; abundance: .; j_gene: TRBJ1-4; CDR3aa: CASSLDRGNEKLFF; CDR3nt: TGTGCCAGCAGCTTAGACAGGGGTAATGAAAAACTGTTTTTT
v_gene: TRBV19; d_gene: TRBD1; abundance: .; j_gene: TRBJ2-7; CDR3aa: CASSIQGAGHEQYF; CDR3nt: TGTGCCAGTAGTATACAGGGGGCGGGCCACGAGCAGTACTTC
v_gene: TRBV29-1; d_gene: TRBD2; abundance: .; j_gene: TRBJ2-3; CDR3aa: CSAPTSGDPLEYTQYF; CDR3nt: TGCAGCGCCCCGACTAGCGGGGACCCCCTCGAGTACACGCAGTATTTT
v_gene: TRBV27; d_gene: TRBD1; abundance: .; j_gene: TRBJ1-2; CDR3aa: CASSPGTGVYGYTF; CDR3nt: TGTGCCAGCAGTCCGGGGACAGGGGTGTATGGCTACACCTTC
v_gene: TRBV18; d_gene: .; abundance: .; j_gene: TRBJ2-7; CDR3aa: CASSNDWLDSEQYF; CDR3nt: TGTGCCAGCTCAAACGACTGGTTAGATTCCGAGCAGTACTTC
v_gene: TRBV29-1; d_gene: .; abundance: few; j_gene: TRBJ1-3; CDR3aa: CSVTESGNTIYF; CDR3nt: TGCAGCGTAACAGAGTCTGGAAACACCATATATTTT
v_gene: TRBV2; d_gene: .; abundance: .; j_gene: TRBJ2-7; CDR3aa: CASNHRGITHEQYF; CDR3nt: TGTGCCAGCAACCACCGGGGGATTACCCACGAGCAGTACTTC
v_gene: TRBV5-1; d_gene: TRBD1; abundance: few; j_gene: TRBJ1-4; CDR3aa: CASSTDRDATNEKLFF; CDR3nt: TGCGCCAGCAGCACCGACAGGGACGCAACTAATGAAAAACTGTTTTTT
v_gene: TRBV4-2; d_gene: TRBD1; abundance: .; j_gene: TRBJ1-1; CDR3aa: CASSQHRGRGSTEAFF; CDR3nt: TGTGCCAGCAGCCAACACAGGGGGCGCGGGAGCACTGAAGCTTTCTTT
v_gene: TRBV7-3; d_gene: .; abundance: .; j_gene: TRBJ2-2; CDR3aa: CASSLTVPGELFF; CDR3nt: TGTGCCAGCAGCTTGACAGTCCCCGGGGAGCTGTTTTTT
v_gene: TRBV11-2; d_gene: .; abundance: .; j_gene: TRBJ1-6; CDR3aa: CASSLLPYNSPLHF; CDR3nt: TGTGCCAGCAGCTTACTTCCCTATAATTCACCCCTCCACTTT
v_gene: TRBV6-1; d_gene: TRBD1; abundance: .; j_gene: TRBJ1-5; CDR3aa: CASRQGTDNQPQHF; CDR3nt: TGTGCCAGCAGGCAGGGGACAGACAATCAGCCCCAGCATTTT
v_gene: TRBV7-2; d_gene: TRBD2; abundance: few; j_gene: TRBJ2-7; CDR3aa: CASTSASGDEQYF; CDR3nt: TGTGCCAGCACCTCGGCTAGCGGGGACGAGCAGTACTTC
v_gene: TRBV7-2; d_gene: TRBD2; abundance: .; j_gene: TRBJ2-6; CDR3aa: CASSDWGGAGANVLTF; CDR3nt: TGTGCCAGCAGCGACTGGGGGGGGGCTGGGGCCAACGTCCTGACTTTC
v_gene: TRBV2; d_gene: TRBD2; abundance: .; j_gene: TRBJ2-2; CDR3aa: CASRAGGYTGELFF; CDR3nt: TGTGCCAGCAGAGCGGGGGGGTACACCGGGGAGCTGTTTTTT
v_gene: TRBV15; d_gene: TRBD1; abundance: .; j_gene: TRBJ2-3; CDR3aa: CATSRGLTGGSDTQYF; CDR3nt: TGTGCCACCAGCAGAGGATTGACAGGGGGATCGGATACGCAGTATTTT
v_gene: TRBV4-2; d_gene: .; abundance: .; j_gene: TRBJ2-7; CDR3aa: CASSLTARDRFYEQYF; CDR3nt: TGTGCCAGCAGCCTTACGGCCCGGGATCGGTTCTACGAGCAGTACTTC
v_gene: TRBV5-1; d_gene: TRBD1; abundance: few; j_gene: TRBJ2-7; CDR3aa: CASSPRDRGRFHEQYF; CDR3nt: TGCGCCAGCAGCCCCCGGGACAGGGGGCGCTTCCACGAGCAGTACTTC
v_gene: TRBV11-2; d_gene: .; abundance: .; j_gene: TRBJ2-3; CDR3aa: CASSLELRGDTQYF; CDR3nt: TGTGCCAGCAGCTTAGAACTTCGGGGGGATACGCAGTATTTT
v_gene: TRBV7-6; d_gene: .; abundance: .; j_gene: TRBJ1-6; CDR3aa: CASSFASYNSPLHF; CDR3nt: TGTGCCAGCAGCTTTGCGTCCTATAATTCACCCCTCCACTTT